Listed here is a single TCR beta chain. Sequencing was performed with immunoSEQ multiplex PCR; in TCRdb, only in-frame clones are kept and a portion is missing. The data show around 1.6 million clones, 98% seen once. The sample comes from a study of shared clonotypes between healthy human individuals. The CDR3 is 13 amino acids. Trimming removed 3 bases from V and 9 bases from J; junction bases left unmatched: 2. The germline V gene encodes CDR1 SGHNT and CDR2 YENEEA. The sequenced sample was naive CD4+ T cells sorted from blood. Regarding subset: CD45RA+ positively selected. This TCR was recovered from a man aged 25-45 years in good health. The chain joins TRBV11-3 to TRBJ2-1, with 10 positions matching TRBD1. The CDR3 is CASSLTGGAEQFF. The CDR3 DNA follows: TGTGCCAGCAGCTTGACAGGGGGCGCTGAGCAGTTCTTC.